One and the same sample provided the 14 T cell receptor beta chains below, sequenced in a study of CD8 T cells in ankylosing spondylitis. Study-level points and caveats: Among TCR beta sequences, a motif of under ten highly homologous variants appeared characteristic of ankylosing spondylitis blood.

The antigens for these receptors are not known. One entry per CDR3 protein results from TCRdb running MiXCR on the 5' RACE reads. The sample lists some 130,000 distinct CDR3 sequences, roughly a sixth seen once, with 33% in the top ten. The sample comprised blood, either unsorted or a sorted T cell fraction (not recorded which). These receptors were collected from a male donor with ankylosing spondylitis.

In its sample, this clonotype was seen a few times. This chain joins TRBV4-1 and TRBJ2-5; D unresolved. This CDR3 spans 14 amino acids. Trimming stripped 4 bases from V and 1 base from J, with 10 bases between. In germline, CDR1 is MGHRA, CDR2 YSYEKL. The CDR3 DNA follows: TGCGCCAGCAGCCTGAAGGGTCCCCAAGAGACCCAGTACTTC. It translates to CASSLKGPQETQYF.

The chain uses TRBV7-8 and TRBJ2-5; D assignment may be TRBD1 or TRBD2 (6 bases each). V was clipped by 4 bases and J by 1 base, with 16 bases between them. From germline, CDR1 is SGHVS and CDR2 FQNEAQ. The CDR3 is 16 residues long. Written as DNA, the CDR3 is TGTGCCAGCAGCTCTCTCGGGGGCTCGGTCCAAGAGACCCAGTACTTC. Its translation is CASSSLGGSVQETQYF.

Many counts were recorded for this clonotype. V and J are TRBV7-8 and TRBJ2-7; D not resolved. Trimming took 1 base from V and 0 from J, leaving 10 bases between them. CDR1 SGHVS and CDR2 FQNEAQ come from the germline V gene. There are 15 residues in the CDR3. The CDR3 spells CASSLGPDVSYEQYF. DNA for the CDR3: TGTGCCAGCAGCTTAGGACCTGACGTCTCCTACGAGCAGTACTTC. Using reference TRBV7-8 and TRBJ2-7 for the parts outside the CDR3, the full variable domain is GAGVSQSPRYKVAKRGQDVALRCDPISGHVSLFWYQQALGQGPEFLTYFQNEAQLDKSGLPSDRFFAERPEGSVSTLKIQRTQQEDSAVYLCASSLGPDVSYEQYFGPGTRLTVT.

There are a few counts of this clonotype. J is TRBJ1-1 and V is TRBV5-1; 10 nucleotides line up with TRBD1. The junction had 7 bases not matched to a gene; V was cut back by 4 bases and J by 7 bases. Per the germline V gene, CDR1 is SGHRS and CDR2 is YFSETQ. The CDR3 runs 14 residues. DNA for the CDR3: TGCGCCAGCAGCGGGGGACAGGGGAAGGGTGAAGCTTTCTTT. This gives the protein CASSGGQGKGEAFF.

The V and J genes are TRBV3-1 and TRBJ2-1, with 14 bases that match TRBD2. This CDR3 has 18 residues. With V trimmed by 2 bases and J by 3 bases, 6 bases remained unmatched. CDR1 is LGHDT and CDR2 is YNNKEL in the germline V gene (reference sequence). The CDR3 region is CASSQFGTSGRRYNEQFF. The DNA for the CDR3 is TGTGCCAGCAGCCAATTTGGGACTAGCGGGAGACGCTACAATGAGCAGTTCTTC.

The chain uses TRBV20-1 and TRBJ2-1; D is uncertain. Germline V CDR1 and CDR2: DFQATT, SNEGSKA (reference sequence). This CDR3 spans 16 amino acids. V lost 5 bases and J 0 bases, leaving 17 bases between the germline ends. CDR3 sequence reads: CSAPSLGLSSYNEQFF. The CDR3, as DNA: TGCAGTGCTCCCTCTCTCGGTTTGAGCTCCTACAATGAGCAGTTCTTC.

The J gene is TRBJ2-5, the V gene TRBV11-2; TRBD1 matches at 8 bases. This CDR3 has 12 amino acids. Germline V CDR1 and CDR2: SGHAT, FQNNGV. Unmatched junction bases numbered 1, after V lost 5 bases and J lost 5 bases. The CDR3 is CASSRQGETQYF. CDR3 in DNA: TGTGCCAGCAGCCGACAGGGGGAGACCCAGTACTTC.

V is TRBV7-8 and J is TRBJ2-1; TRBD2 matches at 11 bases. The CDR3 covers 16 residues. Trimming took 3 bases from V and 3 from J; bases not matched to a gene: 4. CDR1 and CDR2 (germline): SGHVS, FQNEAQ. This CDR3 is CASSFTSGSRYNEQFF. The DNA of the CDR3 is TGTGCCAGCAGCTTCACTAGCGGGAGTCGCTACAATGAGCAGTTCTTC.

This sequence joins TRBV9 and TRBJ1-1; D gene ambiguous. The V end lost 0 bases, the J end lost 5 bases, and 14 bases lay between the germline ends. The germline V gene encodes CDR1 SGDLS and CDR2 YYNGEE. CDR3 length: 15 amino acids. The CDR3 loop reads CASSVDQRPLTEAFF. The CDR3 nucleotides read TGTGCCAGCAGCGTAGATCAGCGTCCCCTGACTGAAGCTTTCTTT.

This clonotype occurred a few times. CDR3 protein: CASRGLGGYTF. DNA of the CDR3: TGTGCCAGCCGTGGGCTTGGAGGCTACACCTTC. The V call is TRBV9, the J call TRBJ1-2; unclear D gene. The length of the CDR3 is 11 residues. V was cut by 7 bases and J by 8 bases, with 12 bases left in between. Germline V gene sequence: CDR1 SGDLS, CDR2 YYNGEE.

This sequence joins TRBV12-3 or TRBV12-4 and TRBJ2-1, with D possibly called TRBD1 or TRBD2 (5 bases each). The germline V and J ends were trimmed by 3 bases and 0 bases, with 15 bases remaining between them. CDR3 length equals 17 residues. CDR3 protein: CASSFLSGRSSYNEQFF. As DNA, the CDR3 is TGTGCCAGCAGTTTCCTCTCGGGACGAAGCTCCTACAATGAGCAGTTCTTC.

This clonotype was observed a handful of times. The chain links TRBV4-1 to TRBJ2-7, with a possible D match to TRBD1 (5 bases). This CDR3 has 14 amino acids. Between the trimmed V and J ends, which lost 4 bases and 3 bases, there was a span of 13 bases. Germline lookup yields CDR1 MGHRA and CDR2 YSYEKL. The CDR3 sequence is CASSLRMDIYEQYF. CDR3 sequence (DNA): TGCGCCAGCAGCCTAAGAATGGACATCTACGAGCAGTACTTC.

In this sample, this clonotype turned up a few times. The genes are TRBV4-3 and TRBJ2-7; 7 positions match TRBD1. CDR1 is LGHNA and CDR2 is YSLEER in the germline V gene. The CDR3 has 14 residues. Unmatched junction bases numbered 3, after V lost 1 base and J lost 3 bases. The CDR3 here is CASSQGNRGYEQYF. Here the CDR3 DNA reads TGCGCCAGCAGCCAAGGGAACAGGGGCTACGAGCAGTACTTC.

This clonotype was detected only a few times. The CDR3 coding sequence is TGCGCCAGCAGCGATTACGGTCCGGGACTAGCGGTTTACGAGCAGTACTTC. Encoded protein: CASSDYGPGLAVYEQYF. The genes are TRBV5-1 and TRBJ2-7; TRBD2 agrees at 11 bases. Germline V gene lookup returns CDR1 SGHRS and CDR2 YFSETQ. CDR3 length: 17 amino acids. Trimming at V came to 4 bases and at J to 4 bases, leaving 13 bases not matched to a gene.